These T cell receptor beta chains were read from a single sample in a study of shared clonotypes between healthy human individuals. Sequenced by immunoSEQ multiplex PCR; TCRdb stores in-frame clones only, minus some. The sample lists about 1 million clones; 60% to 80% were seen once. The source material was memory CD4+ T cells sorted from blood. The source is a man between 18 and 29 years old in good health. Both conserved end residues are part of each CDR3. D genes are given only for firm matches. Clone size is not always given. Where it is, it says once, few, many or a class for expanded clones.

d_gene	abundance	j_gene	v_gene	CDR3nt	CDR3aa
-	-	TRBJ1-2	TRBV19	TGTGCCAGTACCCTAAGCCCTACAGGCGTCACCTATGGCTACACCTTC	CASTLSPTGVTYGYTF
-	-	TRBJ1-2	TRBV19	TGTGCCAGTACCGGGCGGCAATTACCCTATGGCTACACCTTC	CASTGRQLPYGYTF
-	-	TRBJ2-1	TRBV7-2	TGTGCCAGCAGCCCATCTAGCGGGACAGGCAATGAGCAGTTCTTC	CASSPSSGTGNEQFF
-	-	TRBJ1-4	TRBV5-1	TGCGCCAGCAAGGGTAACGGCGGGGAAATTGAAAAACTGTTTTTT	CASKGNGGEIEKLFF
-	few	TRBJ1-5	TRBV10-3	TGTGCCATCAGTGAGGGGGGTGATCAGCCCCAGCATTTT	CAISEGGDQPQHF
-	-	TRBJ1-2	TRBV5-1	TGCGCCAGCAGCCTAGCAGGGGAAACTGGCTACACCTTC	CASSLAGETGYTF
-	-	TRBJ1-2	TRBV30	TGTGCCTGGAGTAGCCAGGCGCGGGGCTACACCTTC	CAWSSQARGYTF
TRBD2	once	TRBJ2-3	TRBV6-1	TGTGCCAGCAGTGAAAGAACTAGCGGGGGGCCTAGCACAGATACGCAGTATTTT	CASSERTSGGPSTDTQYF
-	-	TRBJ2-2	TRBV5-1	TGCGCCAGCACCGAGGGGCAGATAAACGGGGAGCTGTTTTTT	CASTEGQINGELFF
-	-	TRBJ2-6	TRBV7-2	TGTGCCAGCAGCTTCTCTACTGGGGCCAACGTCCTGACTTTC	CASSFSTGANVLTF
-	-	TRBJ2-7	TRBV5-1	TGCGCCAGCAGCTTGGGAGTGGGCCTATCCTACGAGCAGTACTTC	CASSLGVGLSYEQYF
-	once	TRBJ2-1	TRBV6-1	TGTGCCAGCAGTTTGACAGGGACTCGGGGCTTCTTC	CASSLTGTRGFF
-	-	TRBJ2-7	TRBV14	TGTGCCAGCAGCCAAGGGGGGACGGGACCTCTTGTCGAGCAGTACTTC	CASSQGGTGPLVEQYF
-	-	TRBJ2-3	TRBV2	TGTGCCAGCAGTGCCGGGTGGGATACGCAGTATTTT	CASSAGWDTQYF
TRBD2	-	TRBJ2-1	TRBV11-2	TGTGCCAGCAGCACATCACAGCGGGAAGAGTTCTTC	CASSTSQREEFF
-	-	TRBJ2-5	TRBV4-1	TGCGCCAGCAGCCAAGGGGGCAGGTGGCAAGAGACCCAGTACTTC	CASSQGGRWQETQYF
TRBD1	once	TRBJ2-1	TRBV29-1	TGCAGCGTTTTCGACAGGGGGCTTAGAAATGAGCAGTTCTTC	CSVFDRGLRNEQFF
-	-	TRBJ2-7	TRBV6-6	TGTGCCAGCTCTTCCCCTGGAGGGGCCTCCTACGAGCAGTACTTC	CASSSPGGASYEQYF
TRBD2	-	TRBJ2-2	TRBV25-1	TGTGCCAGCAGCGGGGGGGCGGGAGATCTTCCCTTCTCCGGGGAGCTGTTTTTT	CASSGGAGDLPFSGELFF
-	-	TRBJ2-7	TRBV5-1	TGCGCCAGCAGCTTGGATGGGAGTCCTACCTACGAGCAGTACTTC	CASSLDGSPTYEQYF
TRBD1	-	TRBJ2-7	TRBV5-1	TGCGCCAGCAGCTCACAGGGGTCGTCCTACGAGCAGTACTTC	CASSSQGSSYEQYF
-	-	TRBJ1-2	TRBV6-6	TGTGCCAGCAGTTACGCATCAGGGTTGGGGTATGGCTACACCTTC	CASSYASGLGYGYTF
-	-	TRBJ1-3	TRBV5-1	TGCGCCAGCAGCTTGGACAGGGTAATATTCGGAAACACCATATATTTT	CASSLDRVIFGNTIYF
-	-	TRBJ1-1	TRBV7-8	TGTGCCAGCAGCACCGCTGGGGGGGCCTGGAACACTGAAGCTTTCTTT	CASSTAGGAWNTEAFF
-	-	TRBJ1-1	TRBV29-1	TGCAGCGTTGATGGGGGGTTACGGACCGAAGCTTTCTTT	CSVDGGLRTEAFF
-	-	TRBJ1-2	TRBV27	TGTGCCAGCAGGCCGGGACCGGGGGGATACACCTTC	CASRPGPGGYTF
-	-	TRBJ1-2	TRBV6-5	TGTGCCTCCCAGGGCATAAATAACTATGGCTACACCTTC	CASQGINNYGYTF
TRBD2	-	TRBJ2-7	TRBV5-1	TGCGCCAGCAAATCTAGCGGGACCTACGAGCAGTACTTC	CASKSSGTYEQYF
TRBD1	few	TRBJ2-3	TRBV11-2	TGTGCCAGCAGCTTAAGGGGGCCGACGGGGACAGATACGCAGTATTTT	CASSLRGPTGTDTQYF
-	-	TRBJ1-2	TRBV7-9	TGTGCCAGCAGCCCCGTGGGGGGAATTGGCTACACCTTC	CASSPVGGIGYTF
TRBD1	-	TRBJ1-1	TRBV19	TGTGCCAGTATTCCGAACACCGGGACAGCGGGCACTGAAGCTTTCTTT	CASIPNTGTAGTEAFF
TRBD1	-	TRBJ1-5	TRBV10-3	TGTGCCATCAGTGACGGTGGGACAGGGAATCAGCCCCAGCATTTT	CAISDGGTGNQPQHF
-	-	TRBJ2-1	TRBV5-6	TGTGCCAGCAGCCTATCCGGGACTGTATACAATGAGCAGTTCTTC	CASSLSGTVYNEQFF
TRBD2	-	TRBJ2-1	TRBV18	TGTGCCAGCTCACCGGGACTAGCGGTCGAGCAGTTCTTC	CASSPGLAVEQFF
-	-	TRBJ2-7	TRBV5-1	TGCGCCAGCAGCTTGGATCCGGACGGCTACGAGCAGTACTTC	CASSLDPDGYEQYF
-	once	TRBJ1-2	TRBV7-9	TGTGCCAGCAGCTTATCGGGGGGCGCCGGTGGCTACACCTTC	CASSLSGGAGGYTF
-	-	TRBJ1-1	TRBV5-6	TGTGCCAGTAATAAAGGAACCATGAACACTGAAGCTTTCTTT	CASNKGTMNTEAFF
TRBD1	-	TRBJ1-1	TRBV27	TGTGCCAGCAGTCCGACGACAGGGGGGAACACTGAAGCTTTCTTT	CASSPTTGGNTEAFF